One sample yielded the 4 T cell receptor beta chains listed below, sequenced in a study of blood T cell repertoires in COVID-19. Profiled with immunoSEQ multiplex PCR; TCRdb holds only in-frame clones, not every one. The sample lists 140,000 to 150,000 clones, 80% to 90% seen once, with approximately 2.8% in the top ten. The specimen was peripheral blood. The source of these receptors is a woman aged 55-69 years with active COVID-19.

The chain combines TRBV5-4 with TRBJ2-7, with 10 bases lining up with TRBD2. CDR3 length: 14 amino acids. The germline V gene encodes CDR1 SGHNT and CDR2 YYREEE (reference sequence). V lost 4 bases, J lost 0 bases, and 1 base stayed unmatched. The CDR3 spells CASSASGSSYEQYF. The CDR3 DNA reads as TGTGCCAGCAGCGCTAGCGGGAGCTCCTACGAGCAGTACTTC.

The CDR3 region has the DNA TGTGCCAGCAGCCCAACTGCGGGAGGGGGGTTGGCCCAGTACTTC. Translated: CASSPTAGGGLAQYF. The chain joins TRBV6-2 or TRBV6-3 to TRBJ2-5; 9 nucleotides line up with TRBD2. The CDR3 length is 15 residues. CDR1 is MNHEY, CDR2 SVGEGT, per germline. The J segment lost 9 bases and the V segment lost 6 bases, leaving 14 bases of the junction unmatched.

The rearrangement joins TRBV9 to TRBJ2-2, with 7 bases fitting TRBD2. Germline CDR1 reads SGDLS; CDR2 reads YYNGEE. The V gene end was trimmed by 2 bases and the J gene end by 3 bases; junction bases not matched to a gene: 10. This CDR3 has 17 residues. CDR3 protein: CASSVTPTAGDTGELFF. DNA for the CDR3: TGTGCCAGCAGCGTTACCCCCACGGCGGGAGACACCGGGGAGCTGTTTTTT.

The V call is TRBV28, the J call TRBJ1-6; TRBD1 aligns across 7 bases. Germline V gene data show CDR1 as MDHEN and CDR2 as SYDVKM. V lost 7 bases, J lost 7 bases, and 4 bases stayed unmatched. This CDR3 contains 13 residues. The CDR3 sequence is CASNSGGNSPLHF. CDR3 nucleotide sequence: TGTGCCAGCAACTCAGGGGGAAATTCACCCCTCCACTTT.